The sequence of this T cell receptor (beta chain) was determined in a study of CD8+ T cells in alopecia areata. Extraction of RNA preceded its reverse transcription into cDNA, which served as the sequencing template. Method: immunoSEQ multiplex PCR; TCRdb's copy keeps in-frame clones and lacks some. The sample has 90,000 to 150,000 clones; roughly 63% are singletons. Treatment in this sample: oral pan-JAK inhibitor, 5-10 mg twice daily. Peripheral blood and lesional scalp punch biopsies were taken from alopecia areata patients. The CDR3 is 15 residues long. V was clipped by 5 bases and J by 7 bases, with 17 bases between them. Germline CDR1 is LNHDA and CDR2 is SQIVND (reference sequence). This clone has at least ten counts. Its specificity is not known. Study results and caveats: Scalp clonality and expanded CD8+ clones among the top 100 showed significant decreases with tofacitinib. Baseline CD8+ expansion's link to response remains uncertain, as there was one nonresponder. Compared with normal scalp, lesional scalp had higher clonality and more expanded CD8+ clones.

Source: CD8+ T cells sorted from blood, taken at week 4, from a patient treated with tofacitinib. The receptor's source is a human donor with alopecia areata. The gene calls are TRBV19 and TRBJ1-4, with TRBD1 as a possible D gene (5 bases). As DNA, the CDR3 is TGTGCCAGTAGTTTCCGAGGGGAACCGAGTGAAAAACTGTTTTTT. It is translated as CASSFRGEPSEKLFF.